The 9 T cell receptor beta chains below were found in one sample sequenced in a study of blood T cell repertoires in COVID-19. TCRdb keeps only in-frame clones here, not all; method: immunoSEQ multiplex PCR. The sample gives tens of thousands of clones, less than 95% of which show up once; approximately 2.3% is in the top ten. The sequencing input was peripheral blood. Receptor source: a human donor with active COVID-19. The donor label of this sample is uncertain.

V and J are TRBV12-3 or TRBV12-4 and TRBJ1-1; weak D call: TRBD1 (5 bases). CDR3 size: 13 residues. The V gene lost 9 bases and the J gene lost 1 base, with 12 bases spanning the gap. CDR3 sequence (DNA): TGTGCCAGACCGGGGGTGGCGAACACTGAAGCTTTCTTT. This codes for CARPGVANTEAFF.

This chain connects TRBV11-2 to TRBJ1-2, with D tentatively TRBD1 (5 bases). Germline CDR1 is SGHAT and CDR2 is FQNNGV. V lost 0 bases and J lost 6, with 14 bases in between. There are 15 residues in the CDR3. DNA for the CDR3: TGTGCCAGCAGCTTAGATCGGTTACAGGCTCATGGCTACACCTTC. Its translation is CASSLDRLQAHGYTF.

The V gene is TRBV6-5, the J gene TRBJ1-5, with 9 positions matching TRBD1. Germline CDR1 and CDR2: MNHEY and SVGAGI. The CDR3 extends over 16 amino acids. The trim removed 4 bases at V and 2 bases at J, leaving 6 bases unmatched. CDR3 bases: TGTGCCAGCAGTTCCCCGGGACAGGGAGGCAATCAGCCCCAGCATTTT. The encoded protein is CASSSPGQGGNQPQHF.

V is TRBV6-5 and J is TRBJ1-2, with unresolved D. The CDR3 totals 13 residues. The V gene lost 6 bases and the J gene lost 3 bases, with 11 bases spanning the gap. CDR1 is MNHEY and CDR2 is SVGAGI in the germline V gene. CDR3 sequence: CASSEAEDYGYTF. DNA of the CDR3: TGTGCCAGCAGCGAGGCGGAAGACTATGGCTACACCTTC.

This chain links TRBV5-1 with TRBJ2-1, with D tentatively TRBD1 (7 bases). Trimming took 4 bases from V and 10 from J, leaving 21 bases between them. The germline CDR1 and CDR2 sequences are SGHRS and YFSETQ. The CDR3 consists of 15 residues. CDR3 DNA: TGCGCCAGCAGCCCTCCCGCAGGGGGGAGTTGGGAGCAGTTCTTC. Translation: CASSPPAGGSWEQFF.

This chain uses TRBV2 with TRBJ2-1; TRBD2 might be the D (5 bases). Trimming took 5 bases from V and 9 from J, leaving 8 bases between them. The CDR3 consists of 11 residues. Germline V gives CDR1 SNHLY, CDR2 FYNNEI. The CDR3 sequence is CASSKRGEQFF. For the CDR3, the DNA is TGTGCCAGCAGTAAACGGGGTGAGCAGTTCTTC.

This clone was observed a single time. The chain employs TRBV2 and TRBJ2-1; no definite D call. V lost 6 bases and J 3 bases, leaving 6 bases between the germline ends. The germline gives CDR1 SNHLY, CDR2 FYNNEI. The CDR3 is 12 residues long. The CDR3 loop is CASSVYYNEQFF. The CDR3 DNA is TGTGCCAGCAGCGTCTACTACAATGAGCAGTTCTTC.

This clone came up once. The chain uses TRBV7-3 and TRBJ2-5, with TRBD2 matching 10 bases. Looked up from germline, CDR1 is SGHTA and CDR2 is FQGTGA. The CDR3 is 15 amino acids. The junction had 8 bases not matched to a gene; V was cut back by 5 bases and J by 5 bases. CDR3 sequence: CASSRLAGQYETQYF. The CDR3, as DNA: TGTGCCAGCAGCCGACTAGCGGGTCAATATGAGACCCAGTACTTC.

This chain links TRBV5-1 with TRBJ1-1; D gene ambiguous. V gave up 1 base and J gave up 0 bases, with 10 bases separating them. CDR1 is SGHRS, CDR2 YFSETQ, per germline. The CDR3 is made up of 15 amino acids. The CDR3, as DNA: TGCGCCAGCAGCTTGAGAACTCCGATGAACACTGAAGCTTTCTTT. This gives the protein CASSLRTPMNTEAFF. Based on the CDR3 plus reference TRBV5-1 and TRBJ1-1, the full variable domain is KAGVTQTPRYLIKTRGQQVTLSCSPISGHRSVSWYQQTPGQGLQFLFEYFSETQRNKGNFPGRFSGRQFSNSRSEMNVSTLELGDSALYLCASSLRTPMNTEAFFGQGTRLTVV.